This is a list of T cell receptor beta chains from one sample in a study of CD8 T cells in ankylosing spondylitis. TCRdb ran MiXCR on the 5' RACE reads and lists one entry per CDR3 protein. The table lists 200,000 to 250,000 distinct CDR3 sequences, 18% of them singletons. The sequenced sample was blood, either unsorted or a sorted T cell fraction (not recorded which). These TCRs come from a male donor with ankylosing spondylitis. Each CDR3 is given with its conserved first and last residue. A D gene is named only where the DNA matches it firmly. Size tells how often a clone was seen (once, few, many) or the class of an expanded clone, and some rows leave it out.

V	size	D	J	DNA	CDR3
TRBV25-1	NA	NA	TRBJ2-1	TGTGCCAGCAGTGAACGGCAGGGCCGTGAGCAGTTCTTC	CASSERQGREQFF
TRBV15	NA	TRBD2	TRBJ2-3	TGTGCCACCAGCACAACTAGCGGGACAGATACGCAGTATTTT	CATSTTSGTDTQYF
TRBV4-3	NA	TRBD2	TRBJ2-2	TGCGCCAGCAGCCAAGATTGGGAGCGGGATGGCACCGGGGAGCTGTTTTTT	CASSQDWERDGTGELFF
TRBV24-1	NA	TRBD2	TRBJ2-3	TGTGCCACCAGTGACCAACCACCTAGCGGGGGGGCCACAGATACGCAGTATTTT	CATSDQPPSGGATDTQYF
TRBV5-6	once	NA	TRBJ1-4	TGTGCCAGCAGCTTGGATGAGAATGAAAAACTGTTTTTT	CASSLDENEKLFF
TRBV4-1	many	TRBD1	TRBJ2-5	TGCGCCAGCAGCCAAGATCACCGACAGGGGAGGAAGGAGACCCAGTACTTC	CASSQDHRQGRKETQYF
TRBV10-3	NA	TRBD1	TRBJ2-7	TGTGCCATCAGTGCCCCGGGACAGTACAGCTCCGGTCCCACCTACGAGCAGTACTTC	CAISAPGQYSSGPTYEQYF
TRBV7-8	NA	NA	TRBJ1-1	TGTGCCAGCAGCTCCCGGACAGAGACTTTGAACACTGAAGCTTTCTTT	CASSSRTETLNTEAFF
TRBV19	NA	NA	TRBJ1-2	TGTGCCAGTAGTACTGCAGGGTTGAACTATGGCTACACCTTC	CASSTAGLNYGYTF
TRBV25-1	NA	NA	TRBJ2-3	TGTGCCAGCAGTGACCTAACAGGGTTTAACACAGATACGCAGTATTTT	CASSDLTGFNTDTQYF
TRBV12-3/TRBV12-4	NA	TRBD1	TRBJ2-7	TGTGCCAGCAGCTCAGGACAGGGGGGGTACGAGCAGTACTTC	CASSSGQGGYEQYF
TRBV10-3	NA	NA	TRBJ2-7	TGTGCCATCATGAGGGACCCGTCCTACGAGCAGTACTTC	CAIMRDPSYEQYF
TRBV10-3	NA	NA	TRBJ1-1	TGTGCCATCGGAAGTAACACTGAAGCTTTCTTT	CAIGSNTEAFF
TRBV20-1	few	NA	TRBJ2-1	TGCAGTGGTGAGTTTGACAATGAGCAGTTCTTC	CSGEFDNEQFF
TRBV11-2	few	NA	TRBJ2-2	TGTGCCAGCAGCCCAAGGCGGGGGAACACCGGGGAGCTGTTTTTT	CASSPRRGNTGELFF
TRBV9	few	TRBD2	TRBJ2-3	TGTGCCAGCAGCGTAGTAGCGGGAGGGTTGGCAGATACGCAGTATTTT	CASSVVAGGLADTQYF